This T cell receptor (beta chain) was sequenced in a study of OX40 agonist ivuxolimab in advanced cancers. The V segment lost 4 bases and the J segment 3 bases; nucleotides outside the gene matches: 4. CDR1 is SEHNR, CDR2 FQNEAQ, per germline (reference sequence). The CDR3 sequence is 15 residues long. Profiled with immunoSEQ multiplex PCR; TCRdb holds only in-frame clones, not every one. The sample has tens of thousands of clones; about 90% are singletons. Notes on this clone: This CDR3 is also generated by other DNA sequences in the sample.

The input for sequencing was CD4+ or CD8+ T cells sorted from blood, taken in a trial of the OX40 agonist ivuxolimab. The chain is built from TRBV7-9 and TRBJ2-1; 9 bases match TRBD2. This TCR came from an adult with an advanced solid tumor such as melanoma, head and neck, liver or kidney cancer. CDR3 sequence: CASSSLAGVYNEQFF. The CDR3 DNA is TGTGCCAGCAGCTCGTTAGCGGGAGTCTACAATGAGCAGTTCTTC.